This T cell receptor beta chain originates from a study of T cell responses to AZD1222 COVID-19 vaccine. This clone was seen only once. What it binds is unknown. Study results and caveats: Unmutated variant regions are reportedly the target of nearly half of TCRs that are spike-specific. Across the whole spike, CD4 TCRs peaked at regions 160-218 and 743-854.

The method was immunoSEQ multiplex PCR; TCRdb's version includes in-frame clones alone and lacks a portion of them. The data hold about 140,000 clones, with about four fifths observed a single time. CDR1 and CDR2 (germline): SNHLY, FYNNEI. This CDR3 contains 14 residues. Trimming removed 5 bases from V and 0 bases from J, with 8 bases in between. The genes are TRBV2 and TRBJ2-1, with TRBD1 as a possible D gene (6 bases). The sequence derives from an adult in good health. Sequenced material: peripheral blood, taken on day 0 of AZD1222 vaccination. The CDR3 DNA is TGTGCCAGCAGTACAGGGAGCTCCTACAATGAGCAGTTCTTC. The encoded protein is CASSTGSSYNEQFF. Variable domain in full (rest from reference TRBV2 and TRBJ2-1): EPEVTQTPSHQVTQMGQEVILRCVPISNHLYFYWYRQILGQKVEFLVSFYNNEISEKSEIFDDQFSVERPDGSNFTLKIRSTKLEDSAMYFCASSTGSSYNEQFFGPGTRLTVL.